This TCR beta chain emerged from a study of cytotoxic CD8 clonotypes in ibrutinib-treated CLL. Study in general: Mean values per sample were a few hundred thousand productive templates and 94,082 productive rearrangements. General study results and limits: The study found public clonotypes uncommon, contracting or stable on treatment.

CDR3 length: 15 amino acids. Trimming at V came to 2 bases and at J to 1 base, leaving 5 bases not matched to a gene. Some clones are missing from TCRdb's copy, which holds only in-frame ones; the method was immunoSEQ multiplex PCR. The sample consists of 45,000 to 55,000 clones, approximately 51% of them appearing once. As to this clone: Its antigen is still unknown.

Cryopreserved PBMCs supplied about 2 micrograms of genomic DNA for TCR beta libraries. The gene calls are TRBV5-7 and TRBJ2-7; 8 nucleotides match TRBD2. TRBV5-7 is known as an ORF, though its function is uncertain. This clonotype was obtained from a human donor with chronic lymphocytic leukemia. Source: PBMCs, taken after 12 months of ibrutinib treatment. The CDR3 region has the DNA TGTGCCAGCAGCTTTCGAGCGGGGGTATCCTACGAGCAGTACTTC. This encodes CASSFRAGVSYEQYF.